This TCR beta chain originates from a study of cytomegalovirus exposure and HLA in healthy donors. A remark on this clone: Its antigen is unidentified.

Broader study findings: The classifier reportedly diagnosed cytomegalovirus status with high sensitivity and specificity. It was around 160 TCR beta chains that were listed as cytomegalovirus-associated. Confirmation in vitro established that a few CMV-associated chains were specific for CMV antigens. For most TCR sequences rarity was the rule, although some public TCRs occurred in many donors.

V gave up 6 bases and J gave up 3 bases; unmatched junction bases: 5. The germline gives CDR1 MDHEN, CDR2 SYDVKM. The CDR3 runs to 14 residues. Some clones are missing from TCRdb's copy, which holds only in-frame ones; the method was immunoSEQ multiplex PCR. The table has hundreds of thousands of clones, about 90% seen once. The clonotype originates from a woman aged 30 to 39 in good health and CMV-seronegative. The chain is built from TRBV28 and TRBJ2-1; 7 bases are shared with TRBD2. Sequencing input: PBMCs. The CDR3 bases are TGTGCCAGCAGGTCGACTAGCAGCTACAATGAGCAGTTCTTC. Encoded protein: CASRSTSSYNEQFF.